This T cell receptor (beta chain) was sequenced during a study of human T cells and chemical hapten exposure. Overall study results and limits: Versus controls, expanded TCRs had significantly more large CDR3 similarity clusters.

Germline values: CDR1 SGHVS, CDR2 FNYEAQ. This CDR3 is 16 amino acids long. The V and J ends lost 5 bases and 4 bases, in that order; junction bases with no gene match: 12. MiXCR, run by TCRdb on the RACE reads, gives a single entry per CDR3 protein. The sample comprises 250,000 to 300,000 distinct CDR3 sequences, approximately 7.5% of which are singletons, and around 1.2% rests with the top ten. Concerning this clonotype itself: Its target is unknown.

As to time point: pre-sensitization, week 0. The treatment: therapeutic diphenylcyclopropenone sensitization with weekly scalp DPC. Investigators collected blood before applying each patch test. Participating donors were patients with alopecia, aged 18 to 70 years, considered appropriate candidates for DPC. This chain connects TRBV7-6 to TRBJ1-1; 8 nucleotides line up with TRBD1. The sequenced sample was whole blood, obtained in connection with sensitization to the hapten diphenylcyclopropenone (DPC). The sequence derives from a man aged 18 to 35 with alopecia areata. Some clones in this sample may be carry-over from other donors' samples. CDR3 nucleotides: TGTGCCAGCAGCAACCACAGGGGGGTAATTGGCACTGAAGCTTTCTTT. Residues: CASSNHRGVIGTEAFF.